The source of this T cell receptor beta chain is a study of blood T cell repertoires in COVID-19. There are 13 residues in the CDR3. Deletions cut 6 bases from V and 8 bases from J, with 14 bases between. CDR1 and CDR2 (germline): LNHDA, SQIVND (reference sequence). Profiled with immunoSEQ multiplex PCR; TCRdb holds only in-frame clones, not every one. The sample records approximately 170,000 clones, approximately 82% being singletons. The sequenced sample consisted of peripheral blood. This TCR was recovered from a woman of 80 years or more with active or convalescent COVID-19. This sequence joins TRBV19 and TRBJ2-1, with D tentatively TRBD2 (6 bases). The CDR3 DNA is TGTGCCAGTAGCTCAAGCGGGCGGGATGAGCAGTTCTTC. Protein product: CASSSSGRDEQFF.